This T cell receptor (beta chain) was captured by sequencing in a study of regulatory T cells in long-lasting Graves disease. Turning to the study itself: Antithyroid drug exposure in newly diagnosed Graves' patients had lasted under 3 months. Broader study findings: With persistent disease, TRBV28, TRBJ1-2 and TRBJ2-5 were the favored segments.

This clonotype was found many times. The antigen is not known. Building of the TCR beta libraries involved iRepertoire HTBI primers and Arm-PCR of CDR3 regions. Each CDR3 protein gets one entry after TCRdb re-called the multiplex PCR reads with MiXCR. The sample includes a few hundred thousand distinct CDR3 sequences, around 17% seen only once; the top ten take approximately 20%. Trimming removed 1 base from V and 1 base from J; junction bases left unmatched: 5. The CDR3 has 16 residues. Germline CDR1 LGHNA, CDR2 YNFKEQ. Time point: newly diagnosed GD, antithyroid drugs for less than 3 months. PBMC RNA was the source of the TCR library.

This TCR was sampled from a female donor with Graves disease. The V and J genes are TRBV4-2 and TRBJ1-1, with 8 bases identical to TRBD1. The source was peripheral blood mononuclear cells (PBMCs), collected at new diagnosis, from a patient treated with antithyroid drugs. CDR3 coding DNA: TGTGCCAGCAGCCAAGTAGAGACAGGGGAGAACACTGAAGCTTTCTTT. Amino acid sequence: CASSQVETGENTEAFF.